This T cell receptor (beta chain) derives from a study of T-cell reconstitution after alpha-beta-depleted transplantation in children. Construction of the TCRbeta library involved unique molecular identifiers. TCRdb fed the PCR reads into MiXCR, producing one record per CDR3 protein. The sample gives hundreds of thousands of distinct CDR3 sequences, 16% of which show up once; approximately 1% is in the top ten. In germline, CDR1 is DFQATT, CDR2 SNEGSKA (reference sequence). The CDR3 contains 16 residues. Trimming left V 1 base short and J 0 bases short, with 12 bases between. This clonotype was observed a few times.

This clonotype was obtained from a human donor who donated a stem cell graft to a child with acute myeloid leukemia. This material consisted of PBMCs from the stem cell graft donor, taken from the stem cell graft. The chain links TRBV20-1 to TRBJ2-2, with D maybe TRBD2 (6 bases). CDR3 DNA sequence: TGCAGTGCTAGAGCCGTCGGCGGGGCGAACACCGGGGAGCTGTTTTTT. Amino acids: CSARAVGGANTGELFF.